A single sample gave rise to the 10 T cell receptor beta chains below, sequenced in a study of blood T cell repertoires in COVID-19 (dated by TCRdb to 2019 to 2021). Library construction relied on the immunoSEQ multiplex PCR assay. TCRdb retrieved this table from immuneACCESS and kept in-frame rearrangements only. Not all clones are present; in checked studies, unresolved V genes account for under half, and no reason is known for the remainder. The sample yields tens of thousands of clones; around 76% were counted once. The ten biggest clones cover roughly an eighth of the sample. Material: peripheral blood. All receptors come from a woman older than 75 with acute or convalescent COVID-19.

The gene calls are TRBV9 and TRBJ1-2; 7 nucleotides match TRBD1. This CDR3 is built from 17 residues. Trimming removed 4 bases from V and 4 bases from J; junction bases left unmatched: 16. The germline V gene encodes CDR1 SGDLS and CDR2 YYNGEE. The CDR3 sequence is CASSSSGTEVFFYGYTF. CDR3 sequence (DNA): TGTGCCAGCAGCAGCAGTGGGACAGAAGTTTTTTTCTATGGCTACACCTTC.

The chain couples TRBV5-6 to TRBJ2-4; 11 positions match TRBD2. The CDR3 is made up of 15 amino acids. From germline, CDR1 is SGHDT and CDR2 YYEEEE. Trimming removed 4 bases from V and 3 bases from J; junction bases left unmatched: 3. CDR3 loop: CASSKLAGDKNIQYF. The CDR3 region has the DNA TGTGCCAGCAGCAAACTAGCGGGGGACAAAAACATTCAGTACTTC.

The rearrangement uses TRBV2 and TRBJ2-2, with 8 bases that match TRBD1. Trimming cost V 4 bases and J 3 bases; bases outside gene matches: 10. The CDR3 consists of 17 residues. Germline CDR1 is SNHLY and CDR2 is FYNNEI. The CDR3 sequence is CASSVRPGQGYTGELFF. The CDR3 coding sequence is TGTGCCAGCAGTGTGAGGCCCGGACAGGGATACACCGGGGAGCTGTTTTTT.

This sequence joins TRBV11-1 and TRBJ2-6; D gene uncertain. The V and J ends lost 5 bases and 4 bases respectively, with 12 bases between them. The CDR3 runs 15 residues. Germline V lookup: CDR1 SGHAT, CDR2 FQDESV (reference sequence). The CDR3 DNA reads as TGTGCCAGCAGCCATTCCAGAATGGGGGCCAACGTCCTGACTTTC. Protein: CASSHSRMGANVLTF. Combining the CDR3 with reference TRBV11-1 and TRBJ2-6 gives the whole variable domain EAEVAQSPRYKITEKSQAVAFWCDPISGHATLYWYRQILGQGPELLVQFQDESVVDDSQLPKDRFSAERLKGVDSTLKIQPAELGDSAMYLCASSHSRMGANVLTFGAGSRLTVL.

The chain employs TRBV30 and TRBJ2-1; possibly TRBD2 for D (5 bases). Trimming shortened V by 3 bases and J by 4 bases, and 13 bases separated the two germline ends. CDR3 size: 14 residues. Germline values: CDR1 GTSNPN, CDR2 SVGIG (reference sequence). The CDR3 reads CAWSAGEGYNEQFF. In DNA form, the CDR3 reads TGTGCCTGGAGCGCGGGTGAGGGATACAATGAGCAGTTCTTC.

This clone was recorded at least ten times. This chain connects TRBV6-1 to TRBJ2-7, with D hard to call. This CDR3 comprises 15 residues. Germline values: CDR1 MNHNS, CDR2 SASEGT. V lost 2 bases to trimming and J lost 3 bases, with 14 bases between them. The CDR3 nucleotides read TGTGCCAGCAGTGAAAACGGAGATCTACGCTACGAGCAGTACTTC. Its protein is CASSENGDLRYEQYF.

The CDR3 loop is CASSVGTGPGETQYF. The CDR3 DNA reads as TGTGCCAGCAGCGTAGGGACAGGGCCAGGGGAGACCCAGTACTTC. J is TRBJ2-5 and V is TRBV9; TRBD1 agrees at 8 bases. The CDR3 consists of 15 residues. The V and J ends lost 0 bases and 5 bases, in that order; junction bases with no gene match: 6. The germline V gene has CDR1 SGDLS and CDR2 YYNGEE.

With respect to this clone: One junction end disagrees with the germline gene, perhaps due to a read error. V usage is TRBV6-5 and J usage is TRBJ2-1; 7 nucleotides agree with TRBD2. This CDR3 is built from 12 residues. Germline V gives CDR1 MNHEY, CDR2 SVGAGI. The CDR3 here is CASSDSGREEFF. The CDR3, as DNA: TGTGCCAGCAGTGACTCGGGGAGGGAAGAGTTCTTC.

The rearrangement links TRBV4-3 to TRBJ2-4, with 8 bases identical to TRBD1. Unmatched junction bases numbered 19, after V lost 5 bases and J lost 7 bases. This CDR3 contains 18 residues. Germline assignment: CDR1 LGHNA and CDR2 YSLEER. CDR3 loop: CASSETLDRGRLFNIQYF. The CDR3 region has the DNA TGCGCCAGCAGCGAGACCCTAGACAGGGGAAGGCTTTTTAACATTCAGTACTTC.

The genes are TRBV19 and TRBJ2-2, with 7 bases that match TRBD1. V lost 5 bases to trimming and J lost 3 bases; unmatched junction nucleotides: 9. The length of the CDR3 is 16 residues. Germline CDR1 is LNHDA and CDR2 is SQIVND (reference sequence). CDR3 loop: CASSQPSGTDTGELFF. CDR3 nucleotides: TGTGCCAGTAGTCAACCGTCCGGGACAGACACCGGGGAGCTGTTTTTT.